This T cell receptor (beta chain) was recovered during a study of T-cell memory formation after mild COVID-19. This CDR3 contains 13 residues. V was clipped by 5 bases and J by 7 bases, with 14 bases between them. Germline V lookup: CDR1 MNHEY, CDR2 SVGAGI. One entry per CDR3 protein results from TCRdb running MiXCR on the 5' RACE reads. Here the sample spans about 180,000 distinct CDR3 sequences, approximately 18% being singletons. General study results and limits: Later expanders leaned CD4+, whereas clones that contracted between day 15 and 85 were balanced CD4/CD8.

As for this clonotype: What it binds is not known.

This TCR was recovered from a man aged 18 to 35 who had mild COVID-19 (a few samples of this study predate the infection). Cell type and time point are not known. The chain couples TRBV6-5 to TRBJ1-2; a possible D gene is TRBD1 (5 bases). Sequencing was carried out using PBMCs or a T cell subset sorted from them (not recorded which). The CDR3 DNA reads as TGTGCCAGCAGTCGGGGCGCCCCGGGTGGCTACACCTTC. Translated: CASSRGAPGGYTF.